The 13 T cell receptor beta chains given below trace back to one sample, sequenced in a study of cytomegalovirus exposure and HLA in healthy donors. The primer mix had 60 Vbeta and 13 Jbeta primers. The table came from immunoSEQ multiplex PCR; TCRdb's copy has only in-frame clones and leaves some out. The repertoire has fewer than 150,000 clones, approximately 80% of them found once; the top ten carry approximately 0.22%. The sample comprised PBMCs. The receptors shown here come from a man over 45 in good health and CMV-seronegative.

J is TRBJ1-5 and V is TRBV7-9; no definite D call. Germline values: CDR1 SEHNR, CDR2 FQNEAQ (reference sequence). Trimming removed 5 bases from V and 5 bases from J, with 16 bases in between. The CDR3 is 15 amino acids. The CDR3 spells CASSPSYSLDQPQHF. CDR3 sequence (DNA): TGTGCCAGCAGCCCCTCCTACAGTTTAGATCAGCCCCAGCATTTT.

The CDR3 sequence: CASSIEGGINYGYTF. The CDR3 DNA reads TGTGCCAGTAGTATAGAAGGAGGGATCAACTATGGCTACACCTTC. The genes are TRBV19 and TRBJ1-2; D unclear. Germline V gene lookup returns CDR1 LNHDA and CDR2 SQIVND (reference sequence). V was trimmed by 0 bases and J by 2 bases, leaving 10 bases between them. The CDR3 is 15 amino acids.

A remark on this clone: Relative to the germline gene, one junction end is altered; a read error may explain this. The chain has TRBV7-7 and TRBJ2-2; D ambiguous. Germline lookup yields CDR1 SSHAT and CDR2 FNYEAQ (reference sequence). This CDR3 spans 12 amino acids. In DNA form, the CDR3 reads TGTGCTAGCAGCCCGCGTACCGGGGAGCTGTTTTTT. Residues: CASSPRTGELFF.

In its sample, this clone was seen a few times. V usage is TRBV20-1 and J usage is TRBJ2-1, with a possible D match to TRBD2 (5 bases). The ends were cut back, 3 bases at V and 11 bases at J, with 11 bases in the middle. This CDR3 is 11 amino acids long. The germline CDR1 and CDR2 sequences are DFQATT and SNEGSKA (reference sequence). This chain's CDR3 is CSASGGPKQFF. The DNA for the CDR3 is TGCAGTGCTAGCGGCGGGCCTAAGCAGTTCTTC.

The CDR3 reads CASQAGAERSYNEQFF. The CDR3 DNA sequence: TGTGCCAGCCAAGCAGGGGCGGAGAGGTCCTACAATGAGCAGTTCTTC. The V and J genes are TRBV19 and TRBJ2-1; a possible D gene is TRBD1 (6 bases). The ends were cut back, 9 bases at V and 1 base at J, with 19 bases in the middle. Germline-derived CDR1 and CDR2 are LNHDA and SQIVND (reference sequence). This CDR3 region has 16 residues.

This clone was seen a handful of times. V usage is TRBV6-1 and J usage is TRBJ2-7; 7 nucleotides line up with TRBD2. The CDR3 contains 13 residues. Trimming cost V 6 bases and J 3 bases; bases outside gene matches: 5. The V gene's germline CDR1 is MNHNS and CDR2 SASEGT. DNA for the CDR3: TGTGCCAGCAGCCTAGCGGAGGACTACGAGCAGTACTTC. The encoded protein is CASSLAEDYEQYF.

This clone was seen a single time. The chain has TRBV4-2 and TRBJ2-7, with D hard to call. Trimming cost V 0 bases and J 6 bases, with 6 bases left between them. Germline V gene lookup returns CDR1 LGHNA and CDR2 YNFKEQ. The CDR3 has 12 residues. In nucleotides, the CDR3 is TGTGCCAGCAGCCAAGACCTCGGCGAGCAGTACTTC. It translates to CASSQDLGEQYF.

The CDR3 bases are TGTGCCAGCAGCCAGCGGTTCTCTACTGAAGCTTTCTTT. This sequence encodes CASSQRFSTEAFF. V usage is TRBV11-1 and J usage is TRBJ1-1; D not resolved. CDR1 SGHAT and CDR2 FQDESV come from the germline V gene (reference sequence). The CDR3 extends over 13 amino acids. V was cut by 5 bases and J by 5 bases, with 12 bases left in between.

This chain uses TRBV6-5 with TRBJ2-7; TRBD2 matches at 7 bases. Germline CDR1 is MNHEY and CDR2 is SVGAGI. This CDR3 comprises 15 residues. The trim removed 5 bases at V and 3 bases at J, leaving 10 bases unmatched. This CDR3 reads CASSLAGDRDYEQYF. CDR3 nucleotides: TGTGCCAGCAGTCTGGCGGGGGATAGAGACTACGAGCAGTACTTC.

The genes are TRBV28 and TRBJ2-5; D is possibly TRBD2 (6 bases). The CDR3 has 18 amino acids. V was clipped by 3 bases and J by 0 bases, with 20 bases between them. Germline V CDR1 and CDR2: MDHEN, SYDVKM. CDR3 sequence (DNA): TGTGCCAGCAGTTTTCTTATATTCAGGAGGGGTCACCAAGAGACCCAGTACTTC. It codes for CASSFLIFRRGHQETQYF.

The DNA for the CDR3 is TGTGCCTGGACGACAGGGACCTATGGCTACACCTTC. This encodes CAWTTGTYGYTF. The chain links TRBV30 to TRBJ1-2; TRBD1 agrees at 7 bases. This CDR3 comprises 12 residues. The germline V gene encodes CDR1 GTSNPN and CDR2 SVGIG (reference sequence). J gave up 4 bases and V 4 bases, and 3 bases lay outside the gene matches.

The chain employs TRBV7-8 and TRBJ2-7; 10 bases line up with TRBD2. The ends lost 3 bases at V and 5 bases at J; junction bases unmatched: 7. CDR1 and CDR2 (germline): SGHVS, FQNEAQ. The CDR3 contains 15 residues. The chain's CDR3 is CASSLGLAGVHEQYF. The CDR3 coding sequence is TGTGCCAGCAGCTTGGGGCTAGCGGGAGTCCACGAGCAGTACTTC.

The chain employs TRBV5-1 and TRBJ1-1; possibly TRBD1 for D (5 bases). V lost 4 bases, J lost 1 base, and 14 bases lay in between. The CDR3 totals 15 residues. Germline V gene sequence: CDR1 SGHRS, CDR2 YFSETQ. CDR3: CASSVGLPPNTEAFF. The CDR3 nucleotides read TGCGCCAGCAGCGTGGGACTCCCCCCGAACACTGAAGCTTTCTTT.